The entry below gives a single T cell receptor beta chain sequence along with its context. Its antigen remains unknown. This entry belongs to a study of T cell responses to AZD1222 COVID-19 vaccine. Findings and limits, study-wide: Donors were largely white British and mainly female; clonal diversity was possibly underestimated.

Germline CDR1 reads MNHEY; CDR2 reads SMNVEV (reference sequence). V lost 2 bases and J lost 0, with 5 bases in between. The CDR3 totals 13 residues. Repertoires were generated with immunoSEQ multiplex PCR, while TCRdb's copy carries only in-frame clones and drops some. This table holds about 120,000 clones, 85% to 95% found once. The rearrangement uses TRBV27 and TRBJ2-7; D ambiguous. The sequenced sample was peripheral blood, obtained 28 days after the second AZD1222 dose. The TCR sequence derives from an adult who received the AZD1222 COVID-19 vaccine. CDR3 sequence: CASSLSPSYEQYF. The CDR3 DNA sequence: TGTGCCAGCAGTTTAAGCCCCTCCTACGAGCAGTACTTC.